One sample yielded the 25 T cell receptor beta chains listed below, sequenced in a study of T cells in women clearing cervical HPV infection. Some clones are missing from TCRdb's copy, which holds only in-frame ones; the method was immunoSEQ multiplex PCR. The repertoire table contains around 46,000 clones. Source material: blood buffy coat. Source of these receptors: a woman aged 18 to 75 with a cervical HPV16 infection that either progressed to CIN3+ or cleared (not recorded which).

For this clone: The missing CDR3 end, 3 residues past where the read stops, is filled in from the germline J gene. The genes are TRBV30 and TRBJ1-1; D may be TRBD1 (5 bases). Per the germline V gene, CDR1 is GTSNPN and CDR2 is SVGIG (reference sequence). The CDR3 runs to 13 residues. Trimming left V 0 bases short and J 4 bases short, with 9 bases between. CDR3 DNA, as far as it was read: TGTGCCTGGAGTGTACGGGGGGGCACTGAA. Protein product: CAWSVRGGTE. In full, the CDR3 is CAWSVRGGTEAFF.

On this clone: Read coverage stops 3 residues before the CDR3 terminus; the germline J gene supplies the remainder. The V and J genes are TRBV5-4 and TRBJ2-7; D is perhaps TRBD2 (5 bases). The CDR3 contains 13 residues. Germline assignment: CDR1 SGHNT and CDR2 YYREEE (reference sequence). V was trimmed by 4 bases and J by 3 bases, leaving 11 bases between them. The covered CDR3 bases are TGTGCCAGCAGCCCTGGACTCGACTACGAG. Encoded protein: CASSPGLDYE. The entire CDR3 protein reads CASSPGLDYEQYF.

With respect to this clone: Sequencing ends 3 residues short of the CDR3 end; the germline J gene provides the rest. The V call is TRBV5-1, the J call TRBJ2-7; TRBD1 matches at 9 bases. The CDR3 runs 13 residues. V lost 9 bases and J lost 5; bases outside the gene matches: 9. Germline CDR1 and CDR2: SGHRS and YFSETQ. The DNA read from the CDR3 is TGCGCCACCAGGGGACAGGGAGGAAACGAG. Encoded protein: CATRGQGGNE. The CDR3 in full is CATRGQGGNEQYF.

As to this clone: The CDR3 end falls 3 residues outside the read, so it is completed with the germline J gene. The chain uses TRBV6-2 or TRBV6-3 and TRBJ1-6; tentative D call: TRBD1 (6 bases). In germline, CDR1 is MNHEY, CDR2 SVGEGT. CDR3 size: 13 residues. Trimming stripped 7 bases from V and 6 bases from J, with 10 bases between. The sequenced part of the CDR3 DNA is TGTGCCAGCAAAACAGGGATTAATTCACCC. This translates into CASKTGINSP. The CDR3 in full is CASKTGINSPLHF.

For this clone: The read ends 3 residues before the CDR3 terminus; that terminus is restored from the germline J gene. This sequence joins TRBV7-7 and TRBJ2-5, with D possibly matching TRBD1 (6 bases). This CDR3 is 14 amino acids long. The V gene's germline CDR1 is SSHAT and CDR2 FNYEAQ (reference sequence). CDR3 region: CASSEGDNQETQYF. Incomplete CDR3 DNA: TGTGCTAGCTCTGAGGGGGACAACCAAGAGACC.

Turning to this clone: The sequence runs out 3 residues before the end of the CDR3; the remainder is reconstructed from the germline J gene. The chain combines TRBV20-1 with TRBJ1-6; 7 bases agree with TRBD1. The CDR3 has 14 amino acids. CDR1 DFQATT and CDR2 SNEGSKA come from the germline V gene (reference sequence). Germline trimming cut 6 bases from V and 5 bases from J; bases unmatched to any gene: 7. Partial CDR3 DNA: TGCAGTGCATCCGGGACAGAGCATAATTCACCC. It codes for CSASGTEHNSP. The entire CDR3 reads CSASGTEHNSPLHF.

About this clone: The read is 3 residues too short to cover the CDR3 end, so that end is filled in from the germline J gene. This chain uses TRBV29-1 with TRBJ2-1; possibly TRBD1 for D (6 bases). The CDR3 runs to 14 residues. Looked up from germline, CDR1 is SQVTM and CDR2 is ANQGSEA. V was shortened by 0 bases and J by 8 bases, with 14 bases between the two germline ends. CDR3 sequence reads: CSVEDRNRAHEQFF. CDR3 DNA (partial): TGCAGCGTTGAAGATCGGAACAGGGCCCATGAG.

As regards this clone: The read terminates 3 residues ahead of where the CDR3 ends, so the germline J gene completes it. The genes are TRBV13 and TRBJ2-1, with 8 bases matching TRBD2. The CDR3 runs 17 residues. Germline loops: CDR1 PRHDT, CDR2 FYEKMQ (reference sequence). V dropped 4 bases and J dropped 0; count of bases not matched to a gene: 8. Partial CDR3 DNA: TGTGCCAGCAGCTCGCTAGGCGGGGGGCTCTCCTACAATGAG. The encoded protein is CASSSLGGGLSYNE. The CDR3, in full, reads CASSSLGGGLSYNEQFF.

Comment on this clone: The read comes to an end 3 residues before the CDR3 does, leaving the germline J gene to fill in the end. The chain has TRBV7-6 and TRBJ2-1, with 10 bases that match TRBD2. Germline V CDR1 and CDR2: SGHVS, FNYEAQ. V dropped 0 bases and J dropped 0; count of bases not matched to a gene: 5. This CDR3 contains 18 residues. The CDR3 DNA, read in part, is TGTGCCAGCAGCTTAGCTGGACTAGCGGAGAGCTCCTACAATGAG. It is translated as CASSLAGLAESSYNE. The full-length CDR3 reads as CASSLAGLAESSYNEQFF.

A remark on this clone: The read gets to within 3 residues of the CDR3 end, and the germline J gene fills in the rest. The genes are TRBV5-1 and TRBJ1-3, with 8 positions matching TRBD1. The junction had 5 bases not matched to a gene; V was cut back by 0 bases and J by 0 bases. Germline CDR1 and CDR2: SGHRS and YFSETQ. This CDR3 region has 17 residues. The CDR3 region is CASSLGQGFSSGNTIYF. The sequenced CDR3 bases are TGCGCCAGCAGCTTGGGACAGGGGTTCAGCTCTGGAAACACC.

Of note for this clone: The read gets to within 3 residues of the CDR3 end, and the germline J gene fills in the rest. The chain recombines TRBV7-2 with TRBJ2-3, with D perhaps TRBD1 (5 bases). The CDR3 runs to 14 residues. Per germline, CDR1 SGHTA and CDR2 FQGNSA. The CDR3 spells CASSLAGVGETQYF. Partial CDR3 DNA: TGTGCCAGCAGCTTAGCAGGGGTCGGAGAGACG.

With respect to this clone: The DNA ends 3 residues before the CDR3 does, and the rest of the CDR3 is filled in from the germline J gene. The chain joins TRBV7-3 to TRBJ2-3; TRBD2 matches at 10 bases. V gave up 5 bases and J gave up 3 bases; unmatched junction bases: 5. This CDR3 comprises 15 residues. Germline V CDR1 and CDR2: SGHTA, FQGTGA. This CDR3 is CASSRQAGGTDTQYF. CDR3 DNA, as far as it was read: TGTGCCAGCAGCCGCCAAGCGGGAGGGACAGATACG.

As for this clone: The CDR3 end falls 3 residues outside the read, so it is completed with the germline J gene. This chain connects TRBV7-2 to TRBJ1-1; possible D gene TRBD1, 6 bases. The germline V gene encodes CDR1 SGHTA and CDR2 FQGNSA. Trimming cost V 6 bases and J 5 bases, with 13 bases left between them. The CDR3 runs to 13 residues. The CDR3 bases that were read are TGTGCCAGCAGGCCAGGGAGGGGGACTGAA. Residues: CASRPGRGTE. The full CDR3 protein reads CASRPGRGTEAFF.

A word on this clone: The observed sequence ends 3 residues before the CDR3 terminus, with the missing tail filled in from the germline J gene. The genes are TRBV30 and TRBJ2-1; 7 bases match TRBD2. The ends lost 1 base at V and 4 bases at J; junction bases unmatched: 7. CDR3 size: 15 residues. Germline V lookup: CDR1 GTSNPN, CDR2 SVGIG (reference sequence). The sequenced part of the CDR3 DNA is TGTGCCTGGAGTGAAGGGTCTAGCGGTTACAATGAG. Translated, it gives CAWSEGSSGYNE. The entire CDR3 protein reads CAWSEGSSGYNEQFF.

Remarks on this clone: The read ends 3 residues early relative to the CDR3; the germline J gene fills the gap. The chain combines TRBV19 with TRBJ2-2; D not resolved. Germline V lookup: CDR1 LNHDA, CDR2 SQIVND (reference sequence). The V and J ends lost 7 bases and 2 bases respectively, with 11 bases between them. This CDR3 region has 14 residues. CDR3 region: CASNTHPNTGELFF. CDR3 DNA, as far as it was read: TGTGCCAGTAACACCCATCCCAACACCGGGGAG.

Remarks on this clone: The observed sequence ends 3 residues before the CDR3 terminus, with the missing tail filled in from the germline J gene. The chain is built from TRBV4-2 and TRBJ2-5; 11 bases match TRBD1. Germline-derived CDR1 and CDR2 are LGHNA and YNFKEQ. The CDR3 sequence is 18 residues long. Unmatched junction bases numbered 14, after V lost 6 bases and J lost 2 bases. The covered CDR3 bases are TGTGCCAGCAGACAATGGGGACAGGGGGGAACGGGACAAGAGACC. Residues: CASRQWGQGGTGQET. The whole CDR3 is CASRQWGQGGTGQETQYF.

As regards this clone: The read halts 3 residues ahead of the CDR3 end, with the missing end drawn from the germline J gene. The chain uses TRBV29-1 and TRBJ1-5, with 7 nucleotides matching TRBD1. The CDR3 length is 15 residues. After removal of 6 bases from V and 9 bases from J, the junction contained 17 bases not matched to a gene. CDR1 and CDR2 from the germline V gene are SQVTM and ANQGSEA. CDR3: CSVWIDRDSHTPQHF. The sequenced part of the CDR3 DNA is TGCAGCGTCTGGATCGACCGGGACAGCCACACGCCC. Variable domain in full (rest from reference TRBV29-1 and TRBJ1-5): SAVISQKPSRDICQRGTSLTIQCQVDSQVTMMFWYRQQPGQSLTLIATANQGSEATYESGFVIDKFPISRPNLTFSTLTVSNMSPEDSSIYLCSVWIDRDSHTPQHFGDGTRLSIL.

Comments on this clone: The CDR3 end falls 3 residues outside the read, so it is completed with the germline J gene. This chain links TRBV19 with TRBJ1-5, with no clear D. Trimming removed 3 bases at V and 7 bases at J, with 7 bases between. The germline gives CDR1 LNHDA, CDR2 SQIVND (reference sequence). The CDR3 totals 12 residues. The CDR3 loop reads CASSMIGQPQHF. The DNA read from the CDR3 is TGTGCCAGTAGTATGATTGGCCAGCCC.

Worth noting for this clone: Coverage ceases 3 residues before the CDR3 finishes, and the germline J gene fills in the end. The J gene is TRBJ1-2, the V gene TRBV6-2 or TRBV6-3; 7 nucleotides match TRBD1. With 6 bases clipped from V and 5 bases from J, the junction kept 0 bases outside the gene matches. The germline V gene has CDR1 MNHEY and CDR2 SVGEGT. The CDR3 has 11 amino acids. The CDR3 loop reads CASRTGYGYTF. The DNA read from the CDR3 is TGTGCCAGCAGGACAGGGTATGGC.

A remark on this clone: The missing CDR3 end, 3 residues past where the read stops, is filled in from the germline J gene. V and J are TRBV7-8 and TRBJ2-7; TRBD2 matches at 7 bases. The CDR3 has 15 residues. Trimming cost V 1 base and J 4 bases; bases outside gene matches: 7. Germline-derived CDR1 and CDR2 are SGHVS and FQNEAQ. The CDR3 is CASSLDAERGYEQYF. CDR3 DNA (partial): TGTGCCAGCAGCTTAGATGCCGAGCGGGGTTACGAG.

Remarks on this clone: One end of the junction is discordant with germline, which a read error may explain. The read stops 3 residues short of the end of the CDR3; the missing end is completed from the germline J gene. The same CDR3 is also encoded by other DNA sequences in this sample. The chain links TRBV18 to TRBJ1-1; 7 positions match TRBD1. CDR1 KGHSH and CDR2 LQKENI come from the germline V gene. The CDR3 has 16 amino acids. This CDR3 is CASSPRSAGGNTEAFF. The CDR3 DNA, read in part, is TGTGCCAGCTCACCAAGGTCGGCAGGGGGAAACACTGAG.

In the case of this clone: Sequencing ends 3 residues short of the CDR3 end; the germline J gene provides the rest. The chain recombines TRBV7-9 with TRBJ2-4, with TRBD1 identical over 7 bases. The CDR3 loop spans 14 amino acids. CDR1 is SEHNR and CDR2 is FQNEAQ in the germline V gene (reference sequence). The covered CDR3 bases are TGTGCCAGCAGCCCGGGGACAGAGGTCTATGGT. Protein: CASSPGTEVYG. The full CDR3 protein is CASSPGTEVYGQYF.

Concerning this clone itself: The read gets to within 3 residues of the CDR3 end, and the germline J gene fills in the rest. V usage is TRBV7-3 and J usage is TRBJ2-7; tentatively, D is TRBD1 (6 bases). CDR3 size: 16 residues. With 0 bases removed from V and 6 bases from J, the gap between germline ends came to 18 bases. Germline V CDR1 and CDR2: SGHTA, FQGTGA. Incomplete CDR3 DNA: TGTGCCAGCAGCTTAACGCCAGGGGCGCTACTGGCCGAG. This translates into CASSLTPGALLAE. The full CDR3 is CASSLTPGALLAEQYF.

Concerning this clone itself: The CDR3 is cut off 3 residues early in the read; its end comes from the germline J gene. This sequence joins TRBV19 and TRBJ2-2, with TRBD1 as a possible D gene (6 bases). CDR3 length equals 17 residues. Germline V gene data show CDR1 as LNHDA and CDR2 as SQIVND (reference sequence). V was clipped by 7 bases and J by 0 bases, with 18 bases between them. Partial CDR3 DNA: TGTGCCAGTAACCCGACACAGGGACGGACGAACACCGGGGAG. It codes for CASNPTQGRTNTGE. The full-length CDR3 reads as CASNPTQGRTNTGELFF.

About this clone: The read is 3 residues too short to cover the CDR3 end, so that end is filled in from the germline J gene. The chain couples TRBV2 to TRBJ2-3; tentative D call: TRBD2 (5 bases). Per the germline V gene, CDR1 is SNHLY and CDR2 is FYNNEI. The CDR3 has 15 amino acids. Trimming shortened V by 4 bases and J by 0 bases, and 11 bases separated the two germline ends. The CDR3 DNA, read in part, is TGTGCCAGCAGTGCCGGCGGACTTAGCACAGATACG. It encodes CASSAGGLSTDT. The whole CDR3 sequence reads CASSAGGLSTDTQYF.